This TCR beta chain emerged from a study of shared clonotypes between healthy human individuals. Study as a whole: Three plates each covered CD4 naive and memory; CD8 naive two, CD8 memory one.

CD45RO-negative CD8 cells positively selected for CCR7 made up the naive population, which excluded terminally differentiated effector memory CD45RA+ cells. Every one of the donors was a Caucasian adult that lived in Nashville, Tennessee. Germline V gene data show CDR1 as MGHRA and CDR2 as YSYEKL. The CDR3 loop spans 16 amino acids. Sequenced by immunoSEQ multiplex PCR; TCRdb stores in-frame clones only, minus some. Here the sample spans hundreds of thousands of clones, about 95% being singletons. Material: naive CD8+ T cells sorted from blood. The rearrangement joins TRBV4-1 to TRBJ2-5; 9 bases agree with TRBD2. The tail of the sequence fits TRBJ2-7 better, so the J call may be wrong. The receptor was derived from a woman in her thirties in good health. The CDR3 DNA follows: TGCGCCAGCAGCCAAGATAATGTAGCGGGAGCCCGCGAGCAGTACTTC. This encodes CASSQDNVAGAREQYF.